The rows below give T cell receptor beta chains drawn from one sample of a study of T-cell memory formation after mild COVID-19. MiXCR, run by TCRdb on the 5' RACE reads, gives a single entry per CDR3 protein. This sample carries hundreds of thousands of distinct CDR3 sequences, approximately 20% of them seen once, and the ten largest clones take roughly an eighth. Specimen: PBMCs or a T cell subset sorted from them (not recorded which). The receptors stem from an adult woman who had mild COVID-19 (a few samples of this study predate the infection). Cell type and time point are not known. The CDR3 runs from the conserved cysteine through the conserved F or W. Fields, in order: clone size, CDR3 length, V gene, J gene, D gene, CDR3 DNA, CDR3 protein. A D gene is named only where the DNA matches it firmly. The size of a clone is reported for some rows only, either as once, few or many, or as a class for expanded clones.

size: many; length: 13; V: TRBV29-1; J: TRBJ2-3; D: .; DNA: TGCAGCGTTGAAGCGAGGAGCACAGATACGCAGTATTTT; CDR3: CSVEARSTDTQYF
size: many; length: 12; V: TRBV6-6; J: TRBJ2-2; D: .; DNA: TGTGCCAGCAGTTGGGGCACCGGGGAGCTGTTTTTT; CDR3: CASSWGTGELFF
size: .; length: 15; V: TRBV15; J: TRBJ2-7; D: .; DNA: TGTGCCACTACTGTGACTGACGGTCTCTCCTACGAGCAGTACTTC; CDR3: CATTVTDGLSYEQYF
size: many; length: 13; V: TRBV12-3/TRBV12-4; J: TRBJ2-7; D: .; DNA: TGTGCCAGCAGCTTGCCGGGACACCCGAGGGAGTACTTC; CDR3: CASSLPGHPREYF
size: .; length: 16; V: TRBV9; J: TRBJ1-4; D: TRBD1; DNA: TGTGCCAGCAGCGCTTCACAGGGGGCTCAGGATGAAAAACTGTTTTTT; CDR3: CASSASQGAQDEKLFF
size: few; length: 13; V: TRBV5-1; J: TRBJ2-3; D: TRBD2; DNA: TGCGCCAGCAGCCGGGGGGGTCTAGATACGCAGTATTTT; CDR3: CASSRGGLDTQYF
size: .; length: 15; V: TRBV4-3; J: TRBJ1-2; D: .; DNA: TGCGCCAGCAGCCAAGAAGGCTCTAGGGTAGGAGGCTACACCTTC; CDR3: CASSQEGSRVGGYTF
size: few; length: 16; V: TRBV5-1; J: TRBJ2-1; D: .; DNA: TGCGCCAGCAGCTTGTCTTCCGGGACGGGTTCCAATGAGCAGTTCTTC; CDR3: CASSLSSGTGSNEQFF
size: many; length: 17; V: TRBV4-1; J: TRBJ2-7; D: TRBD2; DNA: TGCGCCAGCAGCCCATCCGAGCATAGCGGGACCCCCTACGAGCAGTACTTC; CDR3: CASSPSEHSGTPYEQYF
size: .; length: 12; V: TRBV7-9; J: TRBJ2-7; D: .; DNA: TGTGCCAGCAGCCAGAATTCCTACGAGCAGTACTTC; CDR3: CASSQNSYEQYF
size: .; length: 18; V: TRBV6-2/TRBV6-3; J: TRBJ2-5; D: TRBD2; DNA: TGTGCCAGCAGTCCTCGGACTAGCGGGGGCCCCGGACAAGAGACCCAGTACTTC; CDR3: CASSPRTSGGPGQETQYF
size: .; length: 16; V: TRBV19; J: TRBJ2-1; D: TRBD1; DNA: TGTGCCAGTAGTATTCGACAGGGGGCTACCTACAATGAGCAGTTCTTC; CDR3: CASSIRQGATYNEQFF
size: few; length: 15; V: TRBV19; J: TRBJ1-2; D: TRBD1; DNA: TGTGCCAGTAGTGCGGCCGGACAGGGGGCTTATGGCTACACCTTC; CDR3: CASSAAGQGAYGYTF
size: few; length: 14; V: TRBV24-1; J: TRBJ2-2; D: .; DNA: TGTGCCACCAGTGCCAACAGGAACACCGGGGAGCTGTTTTTT; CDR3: CATSANRNTGELFF
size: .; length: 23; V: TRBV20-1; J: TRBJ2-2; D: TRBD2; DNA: TGCAGTGCTAGAGGCCAATATAATCACGACCGGCTTACTAGCGGGGTGGCTTCCGGGGAGCTGTTTTTT; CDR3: CSARGQYNHDRLTSGVASGELFF
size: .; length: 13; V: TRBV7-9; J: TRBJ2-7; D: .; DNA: TGTGCCAGCAGCTTAGTGGTCAAAACCGAGCAGTACTTC; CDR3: CASSLVVKTEQYF
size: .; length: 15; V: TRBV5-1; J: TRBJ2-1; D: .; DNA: TGCGCCAGCGACCGAACCGGGGGATCAGTGAATGAGCAGTTCTTC; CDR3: CASDRTGGSVNEQFF
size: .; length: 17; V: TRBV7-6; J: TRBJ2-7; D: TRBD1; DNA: TGTGCCAGCAGCTTAGTTTCCGGGACAGGGAACGTGGGCGAGCAGTACTTC; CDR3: CASSLVSGTGNVGEQYF
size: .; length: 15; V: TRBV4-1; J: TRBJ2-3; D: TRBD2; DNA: TGCGCCAGCAGCCAGAGGGGACTAGCGACAGATACGCAGTATTTT; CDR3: CASSQRGLATDTQYF
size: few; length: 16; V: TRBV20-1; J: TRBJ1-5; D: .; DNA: TGCAGTGCTGGTTACGGAGGATTCGTCTACAATCAGCCCCAGCATTTT; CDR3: CSAGYGGFVYNQPQHF
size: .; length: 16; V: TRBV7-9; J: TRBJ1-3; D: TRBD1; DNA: TGTGCCAGCAGCCCCCCCCGGGACAGGGGTGAAAACACCATATATTTT; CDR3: CASSPPRDRGENTIYF
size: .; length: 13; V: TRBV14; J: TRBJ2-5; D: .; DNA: TGTGCCAGCAGCCAAGTCCCCTGGGAGACCCAGTACTTC; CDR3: CASSQVPWETQYF
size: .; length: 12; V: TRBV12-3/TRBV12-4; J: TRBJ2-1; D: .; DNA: TGTGCCAGCAGTTTGGGACTCGAGACGTCGTTCTTC; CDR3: CASSLGLETSFF
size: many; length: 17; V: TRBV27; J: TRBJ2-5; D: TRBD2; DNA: TGTGCCAGCAGCACGACTAGCGGGAGCTTATTTCCAGAGACCCAGTACTTC; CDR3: CASSTTSGSLFPETQYF
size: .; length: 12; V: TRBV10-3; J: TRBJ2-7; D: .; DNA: TGTGCCATCGGGACGCAGACCTACGAGCAGTACTTC; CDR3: CAIGTQTYEQYF
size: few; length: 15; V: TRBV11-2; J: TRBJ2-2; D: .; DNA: TGTGCCAGCAGCCCCGAGGGGGTAAACACCGGGGAGCTGTTTTTT; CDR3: CASSPEGVNTGELFF
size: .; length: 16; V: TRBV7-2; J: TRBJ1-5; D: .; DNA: TGTGCCAGCAGCTCATCTCCTCGGACGGGATATCAGCCCCAGCATTTT; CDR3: CASSSSPRTGYQPQHF
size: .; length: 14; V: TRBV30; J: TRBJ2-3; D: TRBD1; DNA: TGTGCCTGGAGTGTCGGGACAGCGGCAGATACGCAGTATTTT; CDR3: CAWSVGTAADTQYF
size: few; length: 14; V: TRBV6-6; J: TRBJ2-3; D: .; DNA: TGTGCCAGCAGCAGGCAGGGGGGCACACATACGCAGTATTTT; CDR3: CASSRQGGTHTQYF
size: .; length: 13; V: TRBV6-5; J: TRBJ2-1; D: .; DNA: TGTGCCAGCAGTCCTCTAAGGTCCAATGAGCAGTTCTTC; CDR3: CASSPLRSNEQFF
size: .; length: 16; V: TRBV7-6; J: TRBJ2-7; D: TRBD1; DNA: TGTGCCAGCAGCCTTGGGACAGGGAAGAGCTCCTACGAGCAGTACTTC; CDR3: CASSLGTGKSSYEQYF
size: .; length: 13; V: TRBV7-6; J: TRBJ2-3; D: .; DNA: TGTGCCAGCAGCCCCGTGAGGGGAGATACGCAGTATTTT; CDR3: CASSPVRGDTQYF
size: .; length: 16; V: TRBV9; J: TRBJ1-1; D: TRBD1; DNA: TGTGCCAGCAGCGTAGGGGACAGGGGGCATAGCACTGAAGCTTTCTTT; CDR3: CASSVGDRGHSTEAFF
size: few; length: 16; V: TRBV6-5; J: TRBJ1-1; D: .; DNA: TGTGCCAGCAGTTACTCAAGGACAGCGACGAACACTGAAGCTTTCTTT; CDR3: CASSYSRTATNTEAFF
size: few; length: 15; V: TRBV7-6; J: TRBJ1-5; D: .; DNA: TGTGCCAGCAGCGTGGGGACCGCGATCAATCAGCCCCAGCATTTT; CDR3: CASSVGTAINQPQHF
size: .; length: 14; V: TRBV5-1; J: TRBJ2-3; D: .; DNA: TGCGCCAGCGCTTGGGACCGCGGGCAGGATACGCAGTATTTT; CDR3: CASAWDRGQDTQYF
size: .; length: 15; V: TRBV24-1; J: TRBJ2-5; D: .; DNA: TGTGCCACCAGTGGATTTCGGGGAGAGCGAGAGACCCAGTACTTC; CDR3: CATSGFRGERETQYF
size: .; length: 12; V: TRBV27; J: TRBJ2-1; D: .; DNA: TGTGCCAGCGGAGCTCCTCAGAATGAGCAGTTCTTC; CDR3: CASGAPQNEQFF
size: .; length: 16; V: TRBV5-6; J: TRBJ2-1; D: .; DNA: TGTGCCAGCAGCTTGGATGGCGGTAAGACCTACAATGAGCAGTTCTTC; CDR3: CASSLDGGKTYNEQFF
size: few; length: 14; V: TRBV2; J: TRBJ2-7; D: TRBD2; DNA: TGTGCCAGCAATCCAGGGAGGGGCGAGTACGAGCAGTACTTC; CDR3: CASNPGRGEYEQYF
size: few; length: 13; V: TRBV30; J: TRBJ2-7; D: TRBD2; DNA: TGTGCCTGGAGTGTCGGGACTAGGAACGAGCAGTACTTC; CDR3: CAWSVGTRNEQYF
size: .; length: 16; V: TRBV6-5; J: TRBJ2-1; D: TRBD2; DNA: TGTGCCAGCAGGGCCCTAGCGGGGGGGCAGGGCAATGAGCAGTTCTTC; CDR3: CASRALAGGQGNEQFF
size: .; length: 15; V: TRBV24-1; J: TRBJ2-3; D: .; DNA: TGTGCCACCAGTGATTCGGGGAGGCCCACAGATACGCAGTATTTT; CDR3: CATSDSGRPTDTQYF
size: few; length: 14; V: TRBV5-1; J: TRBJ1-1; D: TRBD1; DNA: TGCGCCAGCAGCCTAGGACAGGGGGTACCCGAAGCTTTCTTT; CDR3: CASSLGQGVPEAFF
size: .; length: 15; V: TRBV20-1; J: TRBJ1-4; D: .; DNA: TGCAGTGCCTCCGAAGCGGGGCGCCGTAATGAAAAACTGTTTTTT; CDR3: CSASEAGRRNEKLFF
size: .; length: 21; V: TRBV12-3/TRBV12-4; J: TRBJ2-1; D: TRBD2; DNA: TGTGCCAGCAGTTTGCTCGCCCGGGGAATAGCGGGGGGTCTTCCCTACAATGAGCAGTTCTTC; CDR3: CASSLLARGIAGGLPYNEQFF
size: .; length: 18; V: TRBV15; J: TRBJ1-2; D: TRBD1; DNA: TGTGCCACCAGCAGAGACTCGACAGGGGCCGCGGGGAACTATGGCTACACCTTC; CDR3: CATSRDSTGAAGNYGYTF
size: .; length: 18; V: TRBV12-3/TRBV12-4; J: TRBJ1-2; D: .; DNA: TGTGCCAGCAGCCCCTTTGATGCCCGGACAACCGGTGACTATGGCTACACCTTC; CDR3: CASSPFDARTTGDYGYTF
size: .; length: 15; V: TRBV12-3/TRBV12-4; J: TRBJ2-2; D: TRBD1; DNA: TGTGCCAGCAGTGTCGGGACAGTTTACACCGGGGAGCTGTTTTTT; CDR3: CASSVGTVYTGELFF
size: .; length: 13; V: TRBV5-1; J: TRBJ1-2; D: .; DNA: TGCGCCAGCATGGGGAGGAGTAACTATGGCTACACCTTC; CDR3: CASMGRSNYGYTF
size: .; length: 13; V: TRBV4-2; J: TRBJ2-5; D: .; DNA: TGTGCCAGCAGCCAAGTCCTGGGGGAGACCCAGTACTTC; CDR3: CASSQVLGETQYF
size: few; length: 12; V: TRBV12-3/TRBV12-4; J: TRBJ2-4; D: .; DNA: TGTGCCAGCAGTGAGGGGGTTGAGATTCAGTACTTC; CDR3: CASSEGVEIQYF
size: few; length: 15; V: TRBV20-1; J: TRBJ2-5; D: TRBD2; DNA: TGCAGTGCTAGGGGGACTAGCAGCGTCCAAGAGACCCAGTACTTC; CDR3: CSARGTSSVQETQYF
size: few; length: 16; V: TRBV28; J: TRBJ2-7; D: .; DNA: TGTGCCAGCAGTTTAGGTGTCGGGACGGGATCCTACGAGCAGTACTTC; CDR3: CASSLGVGTGSYEQYF
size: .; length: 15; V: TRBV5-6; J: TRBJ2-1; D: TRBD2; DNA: TGTGCCAGCAGCTGGGGACTAGCGGGACACAATGAGCAGTTCTTC; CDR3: CASSWGLAGHNEQFF
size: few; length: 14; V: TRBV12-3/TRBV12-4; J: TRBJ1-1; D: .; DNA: TGTGCCAGCAGTTTATTGCGGGGTAGCACTGAAGCTTTCTTT; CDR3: CASSLLRGSTEAFF
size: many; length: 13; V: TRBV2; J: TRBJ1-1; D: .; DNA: TGTGCCAGCAGGAGACAGCCGAACACTGAAGCTTTCTTT; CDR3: CASRRQPNTEAFF
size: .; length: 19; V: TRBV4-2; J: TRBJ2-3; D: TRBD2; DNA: TGTGCCAGCAGCCAAGATTTAGGGACTAGCGGGAGTGGAACAGATACGCAGTATTTT; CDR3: CASSQDLGTSGSGTDTQYF
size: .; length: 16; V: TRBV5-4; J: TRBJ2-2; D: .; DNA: TGTGCCAGCAGCTTGGTGGCAGGGAGTATCACCGGGGAGCTGTTTTTT; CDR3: CASSLVAGSITGELFF